The entry below describes one T cell receptor beta chain. As yet, its antigen is unknown. Germline V CDR1 and CDR2: KGHSH, LQKENI. This CDR3 is 13 amino acids long. V was pared by 1 base and J by 7 bases, with 10 bases between. This sample is part of a study of cytomegalovirus exposure and HLA in healthy donors. Findings and caveats of the study: Later analysis identified a missense DCLRE1C variant that was linked to TCR beta V- and J-gene trimming. High specificity and sensitivity for cytomegalovirus status were reported for the classifier. Most likely, a cluster of highly shared sequence variants arose as a sequencing artifact.

Primers for the PCR totalled 60 Vbeta and 13 Jbeta. Profiling relied on immunoSEQ multiplex PCR, and the TCRdb table lists in-frame clones only, not all of them. The sample has just under 90,000 clones. Material for sequencing was PBMCs. The rearrangement links TRBV18 to TRBJ1-1, with a possible D match to TRBD1 (5 bases). The sequence was collected from a girl aged 5-17 years in good health and CMV-seropositive. In DNA, the CDR3 is TGTGCCAGCTCACCACGACCGGACAATGAAGCTTTCTTT. As protein: CASSPRPDNEAFF.